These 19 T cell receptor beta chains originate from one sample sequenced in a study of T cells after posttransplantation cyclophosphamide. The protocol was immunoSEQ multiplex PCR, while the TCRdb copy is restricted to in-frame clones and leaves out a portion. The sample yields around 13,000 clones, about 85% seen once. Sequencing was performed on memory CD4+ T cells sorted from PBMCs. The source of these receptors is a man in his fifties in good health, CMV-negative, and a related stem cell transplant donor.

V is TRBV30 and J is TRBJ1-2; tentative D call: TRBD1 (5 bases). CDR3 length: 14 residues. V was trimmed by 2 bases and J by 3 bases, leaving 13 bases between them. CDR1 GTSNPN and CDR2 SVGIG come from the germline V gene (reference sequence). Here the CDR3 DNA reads TGTGCCTGGAGTCCCTGGACACGTCACTATGGCTACACCTTC. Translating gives CAWSPWTRHYGYTF.

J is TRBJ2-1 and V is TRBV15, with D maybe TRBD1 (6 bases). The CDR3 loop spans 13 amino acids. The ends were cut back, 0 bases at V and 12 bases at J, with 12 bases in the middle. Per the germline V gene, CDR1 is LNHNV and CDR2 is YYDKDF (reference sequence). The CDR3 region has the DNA TGTGCCACCAGCAGAGATAGCACAGGGACGCAGTTCTTC. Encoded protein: CATSRDSTGTQFF. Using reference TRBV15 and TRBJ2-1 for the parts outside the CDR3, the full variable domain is DAMVIQNPRYQVTQFGKPVTLSCSQTLNHNVMYWYQQKSSQAPKLLFHYYDKDFNNEADTPDNFQSRRPNTSFCFLDIRSPGLGDTAMYLCATSRDSTGTQFFGPGTRLTVL.

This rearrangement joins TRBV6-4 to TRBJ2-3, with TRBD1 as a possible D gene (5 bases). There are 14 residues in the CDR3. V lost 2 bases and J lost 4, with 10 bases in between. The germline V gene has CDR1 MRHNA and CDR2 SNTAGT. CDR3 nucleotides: TGTGCCAGCAGTGACCAGGGATCAGCAGATACGCAGTATTTT. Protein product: CASSDQGSADTQYF.

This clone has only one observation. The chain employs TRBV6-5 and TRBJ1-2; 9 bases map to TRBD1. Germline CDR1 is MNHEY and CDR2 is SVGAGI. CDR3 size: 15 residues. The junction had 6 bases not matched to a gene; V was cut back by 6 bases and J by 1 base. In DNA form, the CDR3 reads TGTGCCAGCAGGAGTCTGGGACAGGGTAACTATGGCTACACCTTC. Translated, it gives CASRSLGQGNYGYTF.

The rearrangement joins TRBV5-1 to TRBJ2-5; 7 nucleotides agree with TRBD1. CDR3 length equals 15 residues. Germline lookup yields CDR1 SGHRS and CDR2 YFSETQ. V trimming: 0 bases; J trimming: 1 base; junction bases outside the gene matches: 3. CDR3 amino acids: CASSLGGQSQETQYF. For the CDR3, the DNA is TGCGCCAGCAGCTTGGGGGGACAGAGCCAAGAGACCCAGTACTTC.

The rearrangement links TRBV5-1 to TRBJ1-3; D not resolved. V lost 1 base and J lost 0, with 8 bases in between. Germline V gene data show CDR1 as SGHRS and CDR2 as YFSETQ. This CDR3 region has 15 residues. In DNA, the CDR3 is TGCGCCAGCAGCTTGAGAACGGGCTCTGGAAACACCATATATTTT. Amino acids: CASSLRTGSGNTIYF. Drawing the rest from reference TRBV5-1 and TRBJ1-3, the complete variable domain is KAGVTQTPRYLIKTRGQQVTLSCSPISGHRSVSWYQQTPGQGLQFLFEYFSETQRNKGNFPGRFSGRQFSNSRSEMNVSTLELGDSALYLCASSLRTGSGNTIYFGEGSWLTVV.

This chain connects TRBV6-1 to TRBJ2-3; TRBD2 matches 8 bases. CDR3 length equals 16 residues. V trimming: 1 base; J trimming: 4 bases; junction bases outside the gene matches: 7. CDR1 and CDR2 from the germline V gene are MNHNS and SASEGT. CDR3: CASSEGVGGASDTQYF. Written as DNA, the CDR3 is TGTGCCAGCAGTGAAGGGGTCGGGGGGGCGTCAGATACGCAGTATTTT.

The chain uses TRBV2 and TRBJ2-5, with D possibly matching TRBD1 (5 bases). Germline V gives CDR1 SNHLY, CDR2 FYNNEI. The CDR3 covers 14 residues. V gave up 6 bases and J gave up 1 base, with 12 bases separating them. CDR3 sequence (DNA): TGTGCCAGCAGCCTTCAGGGTACCCAAGAGACCCAGTACTTC. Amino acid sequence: CASSLQGTQETQYF.

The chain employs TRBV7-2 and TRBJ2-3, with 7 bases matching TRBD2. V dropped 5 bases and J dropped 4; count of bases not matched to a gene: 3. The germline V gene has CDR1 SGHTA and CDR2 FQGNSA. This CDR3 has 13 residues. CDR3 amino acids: CASSRLAADTQYF. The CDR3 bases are TGTGCCAGCAGCCGACTAGCCGCAGATACGCAGTATTTT.

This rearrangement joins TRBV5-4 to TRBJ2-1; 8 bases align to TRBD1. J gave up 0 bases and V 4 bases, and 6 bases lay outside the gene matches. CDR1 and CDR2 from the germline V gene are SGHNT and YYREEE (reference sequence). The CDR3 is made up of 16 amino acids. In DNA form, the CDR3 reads TGTGCCAGCAGCCCCGGACAGGGAACCTCCTACAATGAGCAGTTCTTC. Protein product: CASSPGQGTSYNEQFF.

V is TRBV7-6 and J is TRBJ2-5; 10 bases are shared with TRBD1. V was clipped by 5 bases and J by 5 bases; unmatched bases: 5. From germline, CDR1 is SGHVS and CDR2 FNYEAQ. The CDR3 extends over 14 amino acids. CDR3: CASSRQGAGETQYF. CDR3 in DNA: TGTGCCAGCAGCCGACAGGGGGCGGGTGAGACCCAGTACTTC.

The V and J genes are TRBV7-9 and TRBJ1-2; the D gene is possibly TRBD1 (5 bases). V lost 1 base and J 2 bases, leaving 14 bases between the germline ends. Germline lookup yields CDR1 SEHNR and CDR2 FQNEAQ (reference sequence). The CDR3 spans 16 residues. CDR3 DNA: TGTGCCAGCAGCTTAGTCGGAGGGGTCGGGAACTATGGCTACACCTTC. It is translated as CASSLVGGVGNYGYTF. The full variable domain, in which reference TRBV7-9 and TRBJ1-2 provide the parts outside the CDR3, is DTGVSQNPRHKITKRGQNVTFRCDPISEHNRLYWYRQTLGQGPEFLTYFQNEAQLEKSRLLSDRFSAERPKGSFSTLEIQRTEQGDSAMYLCASSLVGGVGNYGYTFGSGTRLTVV.

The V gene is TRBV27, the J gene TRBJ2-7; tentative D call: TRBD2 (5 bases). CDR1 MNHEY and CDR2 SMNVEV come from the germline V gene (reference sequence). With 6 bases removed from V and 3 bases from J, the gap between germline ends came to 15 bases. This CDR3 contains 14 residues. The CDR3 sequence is CASSVDYQFYEQYF. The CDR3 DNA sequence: TGTGCCAGCAGCGTCGACTACCAGTTCTACGAGCAGTACTTC.

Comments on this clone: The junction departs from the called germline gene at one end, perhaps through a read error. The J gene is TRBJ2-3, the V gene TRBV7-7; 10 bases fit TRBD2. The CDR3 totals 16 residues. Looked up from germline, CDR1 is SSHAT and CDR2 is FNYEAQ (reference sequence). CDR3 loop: CASSFGAGGRTDTQYF. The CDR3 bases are TGTGCTAGCAGCTTCGGAGCGGGAGGGAGGACAGATACGCAGTATTTT.

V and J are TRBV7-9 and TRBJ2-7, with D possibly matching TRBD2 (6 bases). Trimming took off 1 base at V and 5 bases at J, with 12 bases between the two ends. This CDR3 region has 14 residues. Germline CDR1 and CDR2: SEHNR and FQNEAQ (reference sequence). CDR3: CASSLGLASDEQYF. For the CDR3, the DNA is TGTGCCAGCAGCTTAGGTCTAGCGTCCGACGAGCAGTACTTC. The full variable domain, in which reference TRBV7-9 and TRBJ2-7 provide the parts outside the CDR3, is DTGVSQNPRHKITKRGQNVTFRCDPISEHNRLYWYRQTLGQGPEFLTYFQNEAQLEKSRLLSDRFSAERPKGSFSTLEIQRTEQGDSAMYLCASSLGLASDEQYFGPGTRLTVT.

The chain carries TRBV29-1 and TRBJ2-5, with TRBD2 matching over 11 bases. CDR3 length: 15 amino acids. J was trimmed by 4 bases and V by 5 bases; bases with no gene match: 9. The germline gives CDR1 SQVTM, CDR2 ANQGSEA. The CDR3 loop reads CSVWLAGGGGETQYF. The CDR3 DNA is TGCAGCGTTTGGCTAGCGGGGGGAGGGGGAGAGACCCAGTACTTC.

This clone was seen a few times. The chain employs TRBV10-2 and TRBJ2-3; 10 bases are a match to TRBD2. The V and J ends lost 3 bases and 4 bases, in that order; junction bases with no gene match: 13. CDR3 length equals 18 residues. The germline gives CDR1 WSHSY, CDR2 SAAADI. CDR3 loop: CASSDPEIGTSVADTQYF. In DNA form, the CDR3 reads TGCGCCAGCAGTGATCCGGAAATCGGGACTAGCGTTGCAGATACGCAGTATTTT.

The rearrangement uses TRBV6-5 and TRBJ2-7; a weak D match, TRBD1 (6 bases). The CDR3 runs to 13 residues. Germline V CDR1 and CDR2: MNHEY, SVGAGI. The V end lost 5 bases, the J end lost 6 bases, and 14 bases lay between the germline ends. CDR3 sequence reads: CASSRQGKLEQYF. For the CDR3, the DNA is TGTGCCAGCAGTCGGCAGGGGAAGCTCGAGCAGTACTTC.

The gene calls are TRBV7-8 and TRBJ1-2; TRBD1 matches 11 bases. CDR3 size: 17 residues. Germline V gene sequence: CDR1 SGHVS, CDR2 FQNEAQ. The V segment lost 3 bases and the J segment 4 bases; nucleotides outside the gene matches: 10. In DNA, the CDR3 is TGTGCCAGCAGCTTCACCGGGACAGGGGGTGGGGGCTATGGCTACACCTTC. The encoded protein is CASSFTGTGGGGYGYTF. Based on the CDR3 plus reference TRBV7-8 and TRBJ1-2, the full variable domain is GAGVSQSPRYKVAKRGQDVALRCDPISGHVSLFWYQQALGQGPEFLTYFQNEAQLDKSGLPSDRFFAERPEGSVSTLKIQRTQQEDSAVYLCASSFTGTGGGGYGYTFGSGTRLTVV.